These 18 T cell receptor beta chains originate from one sample sequenced in a study of regulatory T cells in long-lasting Graves disease. Building the TCR beta libraries relied on iRepertoire HTBI primers, and CDR3 regions underwent Arm-PCR. Each CDR3 protein is one row after TCRdb ran MiXCR on the multiplex PCR reads. Of hundreds of thousands of distinct CDR3 sequences in the sample, around 17% are singletons; the top ten hold around 19%. Regarding time point: newly diagnosed GD, antithyroid drugs for less than 3 months. The TCR library was made from RNA extracted from PBMCs. These data were also filed under a second study, of T cells in Graves' hyperthyroidism and ophthalmopathy.

Sequencing used peripheral blood mononuclear cells (PBMCs), obtained at new diagnosis, from a patient treated with antithyroid drugs. The source is a woman in her twenties or thirties with Graves disease.

This chain uses TRBV5-4 with TRBJ2-5; 13 positions agree with TRBD2. In germline, CDR1 is SGHNT, CDR2 YYREEE (reference sequence). This CDR3 region has 20 residues. Unmatched junction bases numbered 20, after V lost 4 bases and J lost 5 bases. The CDR3 coding sequence is TGTGCCAGCAGCCCCGGCGGGGGGCGAACTAGCGGGAGGGCCGAGGAGACCCAGTACTTC. Translation: CASSPGGGRTSGRAEETQYF. Supplemented by reference TRBV5-4 and TRBJ2-5, the full variable domain reads ETGVTQSPTHLIKTRGQQVTLRCSSQSGHNTVSWYQQALGQGPQFIFQYYREEENGRGNFPPRFSGLQFPNYSSELNVNALELDDSALYLCASSPGGGRTSGRAEETQYFGPGTRLLVL.

This clonotype was recorded many times. The chain uses TRBV27 and TRBJ2-2; 13 bases line up with TRBD2. J lost 5 bases, V lost 11 bases, and 11 bases had no gene match. CDR3 length: 16 residues. The V gene's germline CDR1 is MNHEY and CDR2 SMNVEV (reference sequence). In DNA form, the CDR3 reads TGTGCCGGGGGCCCGGCGGGACTAGCGGGAACCGGGGAGCTGTTTTTT. Translating it yields CAGGPAGLAGTGELFF.

In this sample, this clonotype turned up a few times. The chain recombines TRBV20-1 with TRBJ2-6; TRBD2 aligns across 11 bases. The V segment lost 4 bases and the J segment 0 bases; nucleotides outside the gene matches: 8. This CDR3 comprises 18 residues. CDR1 is DFQATT and CDR2 is SNEGSKA in the germline V gene (reference sequence). The CDR3 spells CSATIGLAGSSGANVLTF. The CDR3 DNA is TGCAGTGCTACAATTGGACTAGCGGGTTCCTCTGGGGCCAACGTCCTGACTTTC.

As regards this clonotype: A read error is possible here, since a much larger clone lies one base away. This chain connects TRBV9 to TRBJ2-7, with D uncertain. This CDR3 spans 14 amino acids. The germline CDR1 and CDR2 sequences are SGDLS and YYNGEE. The V end was cut by 0 bases, the J end by 2 bases, with 9 bases between. CDR3 coding DNA: TGTGCCAGCAGCGTAGATGGGAAAACCTACGAGCAGTACTTC. It specifies CASSVDGKTYEQYF.

This clonotype was found a few times. The gene calls are TRBV18 and TRBJ2-7; perhaps TRBD2 as D (5 bases). CDR3 length equals 12 residues. Trimming shortened V by 5 bases and J by 7 bases, and 12 bases separated the two germline ends. The germline V gene encodes CDR1 KGHSH and CDR2 LQKENI. The CDR3 nucleotides read TGTGCCAGCTCAGCGACCTCGGGGGAGCAGTACTTC. Its translation: CASSATSGEQYF.

This clonotype occurred many times. The chain links TRBV6-1 to TRBJ1-5; no definite D call. Germline CDR1 is MNHNS and CDR2 is SASEGT. Trimming left V 1 base short and J 0 bases short, with 13 bases between. CDR3 length equals 17 residues. CDR3 nucleotides: TGTGCCAGCAGTGAAGAACCCTTAAGCTTTAGCAATCAGCCCCAGCATTTT. It specifies CASSEEPLSFSNQPQHF.

Ten or more counts support this clonotype. One end of the junction does not line up with germline, which may come from a read error. The CDR3 coding sequence is TGTGCCAGCAGTGACCGAGGACTAGCGGGGGAGCCACGGTTATTC. Translation: CASSDRGLAGEPRLF. The V call is TRBV27, the J call TRBJ2-7, with 13 bases matching TRBD2. This CDR3 has 15 residues. Per germline, CDR1 MNHEY and CDR2 SMNVEV (reference sequence).

Many counts were recorded for this clonotype. The V and J genes are TRBV20-1 and TRBJ1-1; weak D call: TRBD1 (5 bases). Trimming shortened V by 3 bases and J by 2 bases, and 10 bases separated the two germline ends. This CDR3 is 13 amino acids long. Germline CDR1 is DFQATT and CDR2 is SNEGSKA (reference sequence). The CDR3 loop is CSARGVVNTEAFF. As DNA, the CDR3 is TGCAGTGCTAGGGGGGTGGTTAACACTGAAGCTTTCTTT.

Points on this clonotype: A clone one base away is much larger, so this may be a read error. The chain employs TRBV12-3 or TRBV12-4 and TRBJ1-2, with unresolved D. The CDR3 consists of 13 residues. V lost 7 bases and J lost 5, with 14 bases in between. CDR3 nucleotides: TGTGCCAGCAACCGGAACCGATTATATGGCTACACCTTC. This sequence encodes CASNRNRLYGYTF.

This clonotype was seen ten or more times. The chain carries TRBV12-3 or TRBV12-4 and TRBJ2-3; D is unresolved. Trimming took 8 bases from V and 3 from J, leaving 9 bases between them. The length of the CDR3 is 12 residues. This CDR3 reads CASGPTTDTQYF. As DNA, the CDR3 is TGTGCCAGCGGCCCAACGACAGATACGCAGTATTTT.

This clonotype has a count of ten or more. The chain has TRBV7-9 and TRBJ2-1; D may be TRBD2 (5 bases). The CDR3 has 13 residues. V dropped 8 bases and J dropped 6 bases, with 14 bases sitting between them. The germline gives CDR1 SEHNR, CDR2 FQNEAQ (reference sequence). The CDR3 loop is CASALREGNEQFF. The CDR3 nucleotides are TGTGCCAGCGCCCTGAGGGAAGGCAATGAGCAGTTCTTC.

The chain couples TRBV5-1 to TRBJ2-3; 7 positions match TRBD1. Losses at the gene ends were 4 bases for V and 4 bases for J; bases not matched to a gene: 6. The germline V gene has CDR1 SGHRS and CDR2 YFSETQ. CDR3 length: 14 amino acids. The DNA of the CDR3 is TGCGCCAGCAGCGTTAGACAGGGCCCAGATACGCAGTATTTT. This encodes CASSVRQGPDTQYF.

The V call is TRBV5-1, the J call TRBJ2-3; D is perhaps TRBD2 (5 bases). The ends were cut back, 8 bases at V and 0 bases at J, with 10 bases in the middle. CDR1 is SGHRS, CDR2 YFSETQ, per germline. This CDR3 has 13 amino acids. CDR3 amino acids: CASKRISTDTQYF. The CDR3 region has the DNA TGCGCCAGTAAGCGGATTAGCACAGATACGCAGTATTTT.

This clonotype was found many times. The chain is built from TRBV9 and TRBJ2-5; unclear D gene. The germline CDR1 and CDR2 sequences are SGDLS and YYNGEE. The V gene lost 0 bases and the J gene lost 7 bases, with 10 bases spanning the gap. The CDR3 has 13 residues. Here the CDR3 reads CASSVDMTGTQYF. DNA of the CDR3: TGTGCCAGCAGCGTAGACATGACGGGGACCCAGTACTTC.

This clonotype was found many times. This chain links TRBV12-3 or TRBV12-4 with TRBJ2-1; 13 bases are shared with TRBD2. There are 14 residues in the CDR3. The ends lost 6 bases at V and 8 bases at J; junction bases unmatched: 4. The CDR3 sequence: CASRTSGRADEQFF. The CDR3 DNA is TGTGCCAGCAGAACTAGCGGGAGGGCCGATGAGCAGTTCTTC.

The sample holds a few counts of this clonotype. This chain joins TRBV19 and TRBJ2-7; 8 nucleotides align to TRBD2. The CDR3 contains 19 residues. Trimming cost V 0 bases and J 1 base; bases outside gene matches: 14. The germline CDR1 and CDR2 sequences are LNHDA and SQIVND (reference sequence). The CDR3 loop reads CASSIDPPRSSGLSYEQYF. CDR3 sequence (DNA): TGTGCCAGTAGTATAGACCCCCCAAGGTCTAGCGGGCTTTCCTACGAGCAGTACTTC.

This clonotype was observed at least ten times. The gene calls are TRBV12-3 or TRBV12-4 and TRBJ2-7, with D possibly matching TRBD1 (6 bases). Trimming cost V 3 bases and J 1 base, with 16 bases left between them. The CDR3 is 16 residues long. The CDR3 reads CASSFLQGGSSYEQYF. DNA for the CDR3: TGTGCCAGCAGTTTCCTACAGGGTGGGAGTTCCTACGAGCAGTACTTC.

This clonotype was counted ten times or more. CDR3 loop: CASRLAGIEKLFF. Written as DNA, the CDR3 is TGTGCCAGCAGACTCGCGGGAATTGAAAAACTGTTTTTT. The J gene is TRBJ1-4, the V gene TRBV6-1; D gene unclear. V was clipped by 6 bases and J by 7 bases, with 12 bases between them. This CDR3 is 13 amino acids long. In germline, CDR1 is MNHNS, CDR2 SASEGT.